Each of the 8 T cell receptor beta chains below was sequenced from the same sample in a study of T cell responses to AZD1222 COVID-19 vaccine. Produced via immunoSEQ multiplex PCR; TCRdb's table is partial and in-frame only. The sample shows approximately 98,000 clones, around 90% of them seen only once. The source was peripheral blood, collected on day 0 of MenACWY control vaccination. The receptor set was obtained from an adult in good health.

The rearrangement links TRBV5-1 to TRBJ2-7; D unclear. Germline-derived CDR1 and CDR2 are SGHRS and YFSETQ. V gave up 0 bases and J gave up 1 base, with 14 bases separating them. The CDR3 has 16 residues. The CDR3 region is CASSLDPSTSSYEQYF. The CDR3 DNA is TGCGCCAGCAGCTTGGACCCCTCGACATCGTCCTACGAGCAGTACTTC.

V usage is TRBV6-5 and J usage is TRBJ1-2; D may be TRBD1 (6 bases). Trimming removed 0 bases at V and 7 bases at J, with 9 bases between. The CDR3 is made up of 13 amino acids. Germline assignment: CDR1 MNHEY and CDR2 SVGAGI. DNA for the CDR3: TGTGCCAGCAGTTACTCGACCAGGGGTGGCTACACCTTC. As protein: CASSYSTRGGYTF.

V and J are TRBV5-8 and TRBJ1-2; 9 nucleotides align to TRBD1. The J segment lost 1 base and the V segment lost 2 bases, leaving 9 bases of the junction unmatched. The CDR3 has 17 amino acids. In germline, CDR1 is SGHTS, CDR2 YDEGEE. The CDR3 sequence: CASSFVPYRGHNYGYTF. CDR3 bases: TGTGCCAGCAGCTTCGTCCCGTACAGGGGGCATAACTATGGCTACACCTTC.

This chain links TRBV30 with TRBJ2-5, with D tentatively TRBD2 (5 bases). This CDR3 contains 15 residues. Germline CDR1 and CDR2: GTSNPN and SVGIG (reference sequence). Trimming stripped 0 bases from V and 4 bases from J, with 15 bases between. The CDR3 loop reads CAWSVRRLGRETQYF. The CDR3 DNA is TGTGCCTGGAGTGTACGTAGATTGGGGAGAGAGACCCAGTACTTC.

This clone was picked up one time. The J gene is TRBJ2-7, the V gene TRBV3-1 (or the pseudogene TRBV3-2); D gene ambiguous. V shed 2 bases and J shed 1 base, with 6 bases lying between them. Germline values: CDR1 LGHDT, CDR2 YNNKEL (reference sequence). The CDR3 totals 13 residues. The CDR3 here is CASSQPRSYEQYF. CDR3 in DNA: TGTGCCAGCAGCCAACCGAGGTCCTACGAGCAGTACTTC.

This clone was seen once. The chain employs TRBV18 and TRBJ1-1; D possibly corresponds to TRBD1 (6 bases). CDR1 is KGHSH and CDR2 is LQKENI in the germline V gene. This CDR3 has 15 amino acids. V was clipped by 3 bases and J by 5 bases, with 16 bases between them. CDR3 DNA sequence: TGTGCCAGCTCACCCAGATACGGGGGCAGAACTGAAGCTTTCTTT. Protein: CASSPRYGGRTEAFF.

The gene calls are TRBV29-1 and TRBJ1-1, with D perhaps TRBD1 (6 bases). This CDR3 region has 11 residues. Germline V gene data show CDR1 as SQVTM and CDR2 as ANQGSEA. The CDR3 DNA reads TGCGCCGGAAAGGGGGGCACTGAAGCTTTCTTT. Encoded protein: CAGKGGTEAFF.

The CDR3 region is CASSQAPGRMDGYTF. The CDR3, as DNA: TGCGCCAGCAGCCAAGCCCCTGGACGGATGGATGGCTACACCTTC. V and J are TRBV4-1 and TRBJ1-2; D remains unclear. CDR1 and CDR2 from the germline V gene are MGHRA and YSYEKL. This CDR3 contains 15 residues. V dropped 1 base and J dropped 6 bases, with 15 bases sitting between them.